This entry lists 20 T cell receptor beta chains sequenced from one sample in a study of T cells in Graves' hyperthyroidism and ophthalmopathy (dated by TCRdb to the late 2010s). The method was multiplex PCR. Sequencing used an Illumina HiSeq 2000. Amplification of TCR beta CDR3 regions was carried out from RNA transcripts. For the first round of RT-PCR on the TCR CDR3, the HTBI primer set was used together with the Qiagen OneStep RT-PCR kit. TCRdb passed the public sequencing reads through fastp at Q25 and MiXCR, retaining productive beta sequences. Under each unique CDR3 protein, matching rows form one entry showing the most common genes and DNA. The sample includes hundreds of thousands of distinct CDR3 sequences, with 15% to 19% observed a single time. 13% to 15% of the sample lies in the top ten. The specimen sequenced was blood. These receptors were obtained from a young woman with Graves' hyperthyroidism.

This clonotype has only a few counts. The CDR3 bases are TGTGCCAGCTGCCGGGGGACAGTGACTGGAAACACCATATATTTT. As protein: CASCRGTVTGNTIYF. V and J are TRBV6-1 and TRBJ1-3, with 7 bases lining up with TRBD1. This CDR3 region has 15 residues. Germline CDR1 MNHNS, CDR2 SASEGT. V trimming: 8 bases; J trimming: 2 bases; junction bases outside the gene matches: 9.

On this clonotype: This may be a read error: a much more frequent sequence differs by one nucleotide. The chain couples TRBV20-1 to TRBJ2-5, with unresolved D. Germline lookup yields CDR1 DFQATT and CDR2 SNEGSKA (reference sequence). The CDR3 contains 15 residues. CDR3: CSARARMWNQGTQYF. The CDR3 coding sequence is TGCAGTGCTAGAGCCCGTATGTGGAACCAAGGGACCCAGTACTTC.

This clonotype was counted a few times. The chain combines TRBV18 with TRBJ1-6; a weak D match, TRBD1 (5 bases). The germline V and J ends were trimmed by 0 bases and 7 bases, with 10 bases remaining between them. CDR3 length equals 15 residues. Germline V gene lookup returns CDR1 KGHSH and CDR2 LQKENI. CDR3 nucleotide sequence: TGTGCCAGCTCACCACCGGGGGAAGGGAATTCACCCCTCCACTTT. It specifies CASSPPGEGNSPLHF. Full variable domain (remainder filled in from reference TRBV18 and TRBJ1-6): NAGVMQNPRHLVRRRGQEARLRCSPMKGHSHVYWYRQLPEEGLKFMVYLQKENIIDESGMPKERFSAEFPKEGPSILRIQQVVRGDSAAYFCASSPPGEGNSPLHFGNGTRLTVT.

There are many counts of this clonotype. The chain uses TRBV5-4 and TRBJ2-7; TRBD1 or TRBD2 may be the D gene (5 bases each). The V end lost 2 bases, the J end lost 2 bases, and 11 bases lay between the germline ends. Germline loops: CDR1 SGHNT, CDR2 YYREEE (reference sequence). The CDR3 length is 14 residues. Here the CDR3 reads CASSLPGRPYEQYF. Here the CDR3 DNA reads TGTGCCAGCAGCTTACCGGGACGCCCCTACGAGCAGTACTTC. The complete variable domain, with remaining parts taken from reference TRBV5-4 and TRBJ2-7, reads ETGVTQSPTHLIKTRGQQVTLRCSSQSGHNTVSWYQQALGQGPQFIFQYYREEENGRGNFPPRFSGLQFPNYSSELNVNALELDDSALYLCASSLPGRPYEQYFGPGTRLTVT.

The V gene is TRBV11-2, the J gene TRBJ2-7; D might be TRBD2 (7 bases). With 5 bases removed from V and 0 bases from J, the gap between germline ends came to 14 bases. Germline loops: CDR1 SGHAT, CDR2 FQNNGV. CDR3 size: 15 residues. DNA of the CDR3: TGTGCCAGCAGCCGGAGGGGGGGGGGCTCCTACGAGCAGTACTTC. It is translated as CASSRRGGGSYEQYF.

In this sample, this clonotype turned up many times. The rearrangement uses TRBV28 and TRBJ1-2; TRBD1 agrees at 7 bases. This CDR3 contains 14 residues. Germline CDR1 is MDHEN and CDR2 is SYDVKM. V dropped 3 bases and J dropped 7; count of bases not matched to a gene: 8. CDR3 coding DNA: TGTGCCAGCAGTTTGGCAGAGGGGGCTGGTGGCTACACCTTC. As protein: CASSLAEGAGGYTF.

This chain joins TRBV20-1 and TRBJ2-7, with TRBD2 identical over 13 bases. CDR1 is DFQATT and CDR2 is SNEGSKA in the germline V gene (reference sequence). The junction had 6 bases not matched to a gene; V was cut back by 0 bases and J by 7 bases. The CDR3 loop spans 15 amino acids. CDR3 nucleotide sequence: TGCAGTGCTAGAGATACTAGCGGGGGGGAGAGGGAGCAGTACTTC. Translated: CSARDTSGGEREQYF.

This clonotype was recorded a few times. This sequence joins TRBV20-1 and TRBJ1-5; no clear D. Between the trimmed V and J ends, which lost 5 bases and 0 bases, there was a span of 8 bases. Germline-derived CDR1 and CDR2 are DFQATT and SNEGSKA (reference sequence). This CDR3 is built from 13 residues. The CDR3 DNA reads as TGCAGTGCTCCAAGCAATAGCAATCAGCCCCAGCATTTT. It translates to CSAPSNSNQPQHF.

The chain employs TRBV6-2 or TRBV6-3 and TRBJ2-4, with D unclear. V lost 2 bases, J lost 5 bases, and 13 bases lay in between. The germline V gene encodes CDR1 MNHEY and CDR2 SVGEGT. The CDR3 covers 15 residues. DNA for the CDR3: TGTGCCAGCAGTTACGGTGGCCTTTCGGAAAACATTCAGTACTTC. This translates into CASSYGGLSENIQYF.

This clonotype was counted ten times or more. The chain recombines TRBV3-1 with TRBJ2-3, with a tentative D call TRBD2 (5 bases). V gave up 1 base and J gave up 1 base, with 9 bases separating them. The CDR3 covers 15 residues. Per germline, CDR1 LGHDT and CDR2 YNNKEL (reference sequence). The CDR3 coding sequence is TGTGCCAGCAGCCAAGGGGAGACCGGCACAGATACGCAGTATTTT. It is translated as CASSQGETGTDTQYF.

This clonotype occurred many times. The V and J genes are TRBV20-1 and TRBJ2-1; TRBD2 is a possible D gene (7 bases). The germline V gene has CDR1 DFQATT and CDR2 SNEGSKA (reference sequence). The CDR3 spans 14 residues. V lost 6 bases to trimming and J lost 7 bases, with 19 bases between them. This CDR3 is CSAPSGGGSNEQFF. The CDR3 DNA reads as TGCAGTGCCCCCTCGGGGGGCGGGAGTAATGAGCAGTTCTTC.

At least ten counts were recorded for this clonotype. The chain is built from TRBV6-5 and TRBJ1-1; tentative D call: TRBD1 (5 bases). The CDR3 runs 15 residues. Germline lookup yields CDR1 MNHEY and CDR2 SVGAGI. Trimming took off 2 bases at V and 7 bases at J, with 17 bases between the two ends. CDR3 protein: CASSYAGLIDGEAFF. The CDR3 DNA is TGTGCCAGCAGTTACGCAGGGCTTATCGATGGTGAAGCTTTCTTT.

This clonotype was counted at least ten times. This chain joins TRBV27 and TRBJ2-7; D might be TRBD1 or TRBD2, each matching 5 bases. Trimming took off 4 bases at V and 0 bases at J, with 10 bases between the two ends. CDR3 length equals 14 residues. In germline, CDR1 is MNHEY, CDR2 SMNVEV (reference sequence). This chain's CDR3 is CASSWGTDSYEQYF. The CDR3, as DNA: TGTGCCAGCAGTTGGGGGACGGACTCCTACGAGCAGTACTTC.

The chain employs TRBV5-1 and TRBJ1-4, with D perhaps matching TRBD1 (6 bases). V dropped 4 bases and J dropped 0 bases, with 13 bases sitting between them. Germline CDR1 reads SGHRS; CDR2 reads YFSETQ. CDR3 length: 16 residues. This CDR3 is CASSGGGLSTNEKLFF. CDR3 DNA sequence: TGCGCCAGCAGCGGCGGGGGCTTATCAACTAATGAAAAACTGTTTTTT.

Comment on this clonotype: A read error is possible here, since a much larger clone lies one base away. The J gene is TRBJ2-1, the V gene TRBV24-1, with 8 bases lining up with TRBD2. Germline CDR1 and CDR2: KGHDR and SFDVKD. This CDR3 has 15 residues. J was trimmed by 6 bases and V by 11 bases; bases with no gene match: 14. The CDR3 is CAIGGGPSGPNEQFF. The CDR3 DNA sequence: TGTGCCATCGGAGGTGGTCCTAGCGGGCCCAATGAGCAGTTCTTC.

This clonotype was found many times. This chain connects TRBV3-1 to TRBJ2-3; 9 bases line up with TRBD2. In germline, CDR1 is LGHDT, CDR2 YNNKEL (reference sequence). With V trimmed by 5 bases and J by 6 bases, 15 bases remained unmatched. This CDR3 contains 17 residues. The CDR3 bases are TGTGCCAGCAGCTTCCTAACCGGGACTAGCCCGGGGGATACGCAGTATTTT. Its protein is CASSFLTGTSPGDTQYF.

V is TRBV20-1 and J is TRBJ2-7; tentatively, D is TRBD1 (6 bases). The V and J ends lost 4 bases and 0 bases respectively, with 13 bases between them. The CDR3 spans 14 residues. Germline CDR1 reads DFQATT; CDR2 reads SNEGSKA (reference sequence). The CDR3 DNA reads TGCAGTGCTACTCAGGGGTTGGGCTCCTACGAGCAGTACTTC. This translates into CSATQGLGSYEQYF.

This clonotype was picked up a small number of times. The V gene is TRBV9, the J gene TRBJ2-7; the match to TRBD2 covers 10 bases. The CDR3 extends over 14 amino acids. V dropped 0 bases and J dropped 6; count of bases not matched to a gene: 3. The germline CDR1 and CDR2 sequences are SGDLS and YYNGEE. As DNA, the CDR3 is TGTGCCAGCAGCGTAGGCCTAGCGGGAGTCGAGCAGTACTTC. This codes for CASSVGLAGVEQYF.

This clonotype was counted at least ten times. DNA for the CDR3: TGTGCCAGCAGGGTGGGAGGGGGCAGTGATGGCTACACCTTC. Translation: CASRVGGGSDGYTF. V is TRBV2 and J is TRBJ1-2, with TRBD1 identical over 7 bases. V lost 6 bases and J lost 6; bases outside the gene matches: 10. The germline V gene encodes CDR1 SNHLY and CDR2 FYNNEI. The CDR3 length is 14 residues.

V is TRBV5-1 and J is TRBJ2-7; 8 nucleotides line up with TRBD2. V lost 3 bases, J lost 1 base, and 6 bases stayed unmatched. The CDR3 extends over 15 amino acids. Germline values: CDR1 SGHRS, CDR2 YFSETQ. The CDR3 here is CASSWTASGSYEQYF. CDR3 nucleotide sequence: TGCGCCAGCAGCTGGACGGCTAGCGGGTCCTACGAGCAGTACTTC.